These 29 T cell receptor beta chains originate from one sample sequenced in a study of technical replicates of blood from a handful of donors (dated 2017 in TCRdb). The library was produced with the immunoSEQ multiplex PCR assay. TCRdb mirrors the immuneACCESS table, restricted to in-frame sequences. Some clones are absent from its copies; in checked studies, under half trace to an unresolved V gene, and the reason for the others is unknown. This sample is represented by 56,000 or so clones; 80% to 95% of them were singletons. The leading ten clones occupy about 4% of the sample. Sequenced material: PBMCs. Receptors were obtained from a human donor in good health. Some clones in this sample may be carry-over from other donors' samples.

The gene calls are TRBV7-9 and TRBJ1-5, with D perhaps TRBD1 (6 bases). V dropped 5 bases and J dropped 5 bases, with 10 bases sitting between them. The V gene's germline CDR1 is SEHNR and CDR2 FQNEAQ (reference sequence). The CDR3 is 13 residues long. The CDR3 is CASSDEGDQPQHF. DNA for the CDR3: TGTGCCAGCAGCGACGAGGGGGATCAGCCCCAGCATTTT.

This rearrangement joins TRBV29-1 to TRBJ2-2; TRBD2 aligns across 12 bases. Germline V gives CDR1 SQVTM, CDR2 ANQGSEA. J gave up 8 bases and V 6 bases, and 10 bases lay outside the gene matches. There are 15 residues in the CDR3. The CDR3 bases are TGCAGCGTACAACGACTAGCGGGAGTTTCTGGGGAGCTGTTTTTT. It specifies CSVQRLAGVSGELFF.

The chain is built from TRBV5-1 and TRBJ2-2; 9 bases are shared with TRBD1. The CDR3 is 16 amino acids. The V segment lost 4 bases and the J segment 1 base; nucleotides outside the gene matches: 5. Looked up from germline, CDR1 is SGHRS and CDR2 is YFSETQ. The CDR3 region is CASSLRQGGNTGELFF. The CDR3 nucleotides are TGCGCCAGCAGCCTTCGACAGGGGGGGAACACCGGGGAGCTGTTTTTT.

This chain links TRBV6-4 with TRBJ2-1, with TRBD2 as a possible D gene (6 bases). The ends were cut back, 3 bases at V and 9 bases at J, with 12 bases in the middle. The CDR3 length is 13 residues. The germline V gene encodes CDR1 MRHNA and CDR2 SNTAGT. The CDR3 nucleotides are TGTGCCAGCAGTGAATCGGGGGAGTTTGAGCAGTTCTTC. This sequence encodes CASSESGEFEQFF.

This sequence joins TRBV6-1 and TRBJ1-5, with TRBD1 matching 10 bases. The V segment lost 5 bases and the J segment 6 bases; nucleotides outside the gene matches: 7. The germline CDR1 and CDR2 sequences are MNHNS and SASEGT. The CDR3 sequence is 15 residues long. The CDR3 loop reads CASSFGQGGGQPQHF. For the CDR3, the DNA is TGTGCCAGCAGTTTCGGACAGGGGGGCGGTCAGCCCCAGCATTTT.

The chain combines TRBV9 with TRBJ1-2, with TRBD1 matching over 7 bases. The germline gives CDR1 SGDLS, CDR2 YYNGEE. This CDR3 spans 15 amino acids. V dropped 4 bases and J dropped 4; count of bases not matched to a gene: 10. The CDR3 bases are TGTGCCAGCAGCCCAGAAGGGGGCTCTATCTATGGCTACACCTTC. It specifies CASSPEGGSIYGYTF.

The chain combines TRBV4-3 with TRBJ1-2; 7 bases are shared with TRBD1. After removal of 2 bases from V and 4 bases from J, the junction contained 10 bases not matched to a gene. The germline V gene has CDR1 LGHNA and CDR2 YSLEER. This CDR3 region has 16 residues. CDR3 sequence: CASSQSTSGGRYGYTF. The CDR3 DNA reads as TGCGCCAGCAGCCAATCTACATCAGGGGGGCGCTATGGCTACACCTTC.

This rearrangement joins TRBV6-1 to TRBJ1-4, with TRBD1 matching over 7 bases. This CDR3 region has 13 residues. Germline CDR1 and CDR2: MNHNS and SASEGT. Trimming removed 9 bases from V and 5 bases from J; junction bases left unmatched: 6. CDR3 nucleotides: TGTGCCAGTAAGGACAGGAACAATGAAAAACTGTTTTTT. Residues: CASKDRNNEKLFF.

The rearrangement links TRBV2 to TRBJ1-2; TRBD1 matches 10 bases. V trimming: 6 bases; J trimming: 4 bases; junction bases outside the gene matches: 2. The CDR3 contains 13 residues. In germline, CDR1 is SNHLY, CDR2 FYNNEI. CDR3 in DNA: TGTGCCAGCAGAGGACAGGGGGTCTATGGCTACACCTTC. This sequence encodes CASRGQGVYGYTF.

The chain links TRBV5-6 to TRBJ1-4, with 11 positions matching TRBD1. Trimming took 4 bases from V and 2 from J; bases not matched to a gene: 4. The germline V gene has CDR1 SGHDT and CDR2 YYEEEE. The CDR3 sequence is 16 residues long. CDR3 region: CASSAGQGVTNEKLFF. Here the CDR3 DNA reads TGTGCCAGCAGCGCGGGACAGGGGGTGACTAATGAAAAACTGTTTTTT. Looking up the rest from reference TRBV5-6 and TRBJ1-4 gives the full variable domain: DAGVTQSPTHLIKTRGQQVTLRCSPKSGHDTVSWYQQALGQGPQFIFQYYEEEERQRGNFPDRFSGHQFPNYSSELNVNALLLGDSALYLCASSAGQGVTNEKLFFGSGTQLSVL.

This clone has only one observation. V gene TRBV29-1 combines with J gene TRBJ1-2; 7 bases fit TRBD1. This CDR3 spans 12 amino acids. V gave up 5 bases and J gave up 3 bases; unmatched junction bases: 3. Per the germline V gene, CDR1 is SQVTM and CDR2 is ANQGSEA. CDR3: CSVITGDYGYTF. DNA for the CDR3: TGCAGCGTTATCACAGGGGACTATGGCTACACCTTC.

The V call is TRBV10-1, the J call TRBJ1-1; tentatively, D is TRBD1 (6 bases). This CDR3 comprises 18 residues. The V and J ends lost 0 bases and 1 base respectively, with 18 bases between them. From germline, CDR1 is WNHNN and CDR2 SYGVQD (reference sequence). CDR3: CASSESICPGTKNTEAFF. Written as DNA, the CDR3 is TGCGCCAGCAGTGAGTCGATTTGTCCGGGGACAAAGAACACTGAAGCTTTCTTT.

The CDR3: CASSLLGGRTDNEQFF. The DNA of the CDR3 is TGTGCCAGCAGCTTGCTCGGCGGGAGGACGGACAATGAGCAGTTCTTC. The rearrangement links TRBV7-2 to TRBJ2-1; 8 bases map to TRBD2. The CDR3 spans 16 residues. V trimming: 3 bases; J trimming: 5 bases; junction bases outside the gene matches: 9. Germline assignment: CDR1 SGHTA and CDR2 FQGNSA.

CDR3 nucleotide sequence: TGTGCCAGCAGCGGACAGGGCAATCAGCCCCAGCATTTT. This sequence encodes CASSGQGNQPQHF. V gene TRBV5-6 combines with J gene TRBJ1-5; 7 bases align to TRBD1. Losses at the gene ends were 4 bases for V and 2 bases for J; bases not matched to a gene: 0. This CDR3 has 13 amino acids. CDR1 and CDR2 (germline): SGHDT, YYEEEE.

The rearrangement joins TRBV4-3 to TRBJ1-3, with a possible D match to TRBD1 (5 bases). The CDR3 contains 17 residues. Germline V gene data show CDR1 as LGHNA and CDR2 as YSLEER. V gave up 2 bases and J gave up 0 bases, with 14 bases separating them. Here the CDR3 reads CASSQMPGGTSGNTIYF. For the CDR3, the DNA is TGCGCCAGCAGCCAAATGCCTGGAGGGACCTCTGGAAACACCATATATTTT.

V and J are TRBV7-2 and TRBJ2-5, with 7 bases identical to TRBD1. Germline V lookup: CDR1 SGHTA, CDR2 FQGNSA. There are 14 residues in the CDR3. The junction had 4 bases not matched to a gene; V was cut back by 1 base and J by 5 bases. Here the CDR3 reads CASSLGGGRETQYF. The CDR3, as DNA: TGTGCCAGCAGCTTAGGAGGGGGCCGGGAGACCCAGTACTTC.

The J gene is TRBJ1-6, the V gene TRBV25-1; 12 nucleotides agree with TRBD1. CDR3 length: 15 amino acids. CDR1 is MGHDK and CDR2 is SYGVNS in the germline V gene. The V gene end was trimmed by 4 bases and the J gene end by 9 bases; junction bases not matched to a gene: 4. The CDR3 DNA is TGTGCCAGCAGTGGGGACAGGGGGCACGGTTCACCCCTCCACTTT. Translation gives CASSGDRGHGSPLHF.

V is TRBV29-1 and J is TRBJ2-5, with D possibly matching TRBD1 (5 bases). Trimming left V 1 base short and J 1 base short, with 10 bases between. This CDR3 is 14 amino acids long. CDR1 is SQVTM and CDR2 is ANQGSEA in the germline V gene. The CDR3 region has the DNA TGCAGCGTTGAAGCCGACAGACTCCAAGAGACCCAGTACTTC. It translates to CSVEADRLQETQYF.

This clone was seen a few times. The chain has TRBV5-6 and TRBJ1-2; the D is unclear. V gave up 0 bases and J gave up 3 bases, with 9 bases separating them. The germline gives CDR1 SGHDT, CDR2 YYEEEE. This CDR3 has 14 amino acids. CDR3 protein: CASSLGQYHYGYTF. CDR3 in DNA: TGTGCCAGCAGCTTGGGGCAGTACCACTATGGCTACACCTTC.

This clone appeared once. The chain couples TRBV4-2 to TRBJ2-7; 7 bases match TRBD1. This CDR3 contains 16 residues. V lost 4 bases and J lost 5; bases outside the gene matches: 14. The germline CDR1 and CDR2 sequences are LGHNA and YNFKEQ. The CDR3 region is CASSRETGVFQNEQYF. The CDR3, as DNA: TGTGCCAGCAGCCGAGAAACAGGGGTATTCCAAAACGAGCAGTACTTC.

V is TRBV11-3 and J is TRBJ2-1; 7 bases align to TRBD1. V trimming: 3 bases; J trimming: 4 bases; junction bases outside the gene matches: 3. Germline V gives CDR1 SGHNT, CDR2 YENEEA. CDR3 length: 14 residues. The CDR3 nucleotides are TGTGCCAGCAGCTTGGGGACAGAGTACAATGAGCAGTTCTTC. Its protein is CASSLGTEYNEQFF.

The chain couples TRBV2 to TRBJ2-5; D might be TRBD2 (7 bases). Trimming left V 4 bases short and J 5 bases short, with 17 bases between. Germline CDR1 and CDR2: SNHLY and FYNNEI. This CDR3 contains 15 residues. The CDR3 reads CASSAVRGGRETQYF. The CDR3 region has the DNA TGTGCCAGCAGTGCCGTTAGGGGGGGCCGGGAGACCCAGTACTTC.

This chain joins TRBV11-2 and TRBJ2-3; tentatively, D is TRBD2 (5 bases). This CDR3 is 14 amino acids long. Germline V gives CDR1 SGHAT, CDR2 FQNNGV. V lost 4 bases, J lost 5 bases, and 13 bases lay in between. The CDR3 is CASSSGWGEDTQYF. In DNA form, the CDR3 reads TGTGCCAGCAGCTCGGGCTGGGGAGAAGATACGCAGTATTTT.

The chain links TRBV7-9 to TRBJ2-7; D is undetermined. V was cut by 5 bases and J by 4 bases, with 6 bases left in between. CDR1 SEHNR and CDR2 FQNEAQ come from the germline V gene (reference sequence). The CDR3 contains 11 residues. The CDR3 spells CASSKQYEQYF. The DNA for the CDR3 is TGTGCCAGCAGCAAACAATACGAGCAGTACTTC.

This chain joins TRBV29-1 and TRBJ2-2; a possible D gene is TRBD2 (6 bases). Germline V gives CDR1 SQVTM, CDR2 ANQGSEA. Trimming pared 2 bases from V and 4 bases from J, leaving 17 bases between. CDR3 length equals 16 residues. CDR3: CSVEFFGGGTTGELFF. The CDR3 region has the DNA TGCAGCGTTGAATTTTTTGGGGGAGGTACCACCGGGGAGCTGTTTTTT.

This chain links TRBV29-1 with TRBJ1-2; TRBD1 is a possible D gene (5 bases). V was pared by 6 bases and J by 6 bases, with 17 bases between. CDR3 length equals 13 residues. The germline V gene has CDR1 SQVTM and CDR2 ANQGSEA. The CDR3, as DNA: TGCAGCGTCGGGCCGCAGGGCAGCAATGGCTACACCTTC. It encodes CSVGPQGSNGYTF.

The chain uses TRBV12-5 and TRBJ2-1; the match to TRBD2 covers 14 bases. Germline CDR1 and CDR2: LGHNT and FRNRAP. V dropped 5 bases and J dropped 7; count of bases not matched to a gene: 7. The CDR3 consists of 16 residues. CDR3 protein: CASGVGLAGGGNEQFF. The DNA of the CDR3 is TGTGCTAGTGGTGTAGGACTAGCGGGGGGTGGGAATGAGCAGTTCTTC.

The J gene is TRBJ2-5, the V gene TRBV5-1; D perhaps matches TRBD1 (5 bases). CDR3 length equals 14 residues. The V end lost 1 base, the J end lost 4 bases, and 11 bases lay between the germline ends. CDR1 is SGHRS and CDR2 is YFSETQ in the germline V gene. The CDR3 DNA reads TGCGCCAGCAGCTTGACCAGCCAGGGAGAGACCCAGTACTTC. Translating gives CASSLTSQGETQYF. Using reference TRBV5-1 and TRBJ2-5 for the parts outside the CDR3, the full variable domain is KAGVTQTPRYLIKTRGQQVTLSCSPISGHRSVSWYQQTPGQGLQFLFEYFSETQRNKGNFPGRFSGRQFSNSRSEMNVSTLELGDSALYLCASSLTSQGETQYFGPGTRLLVL.

A single count supports this clone. The CDR3 DNA reads TGTGCCAGCAGGCCCTCGGGGGACTATGGCTACACCTTC. Translation: CASRPSGDYGYTF. The rearrangement joins TRBV27 to TRBJ1-2; D is perhaps TRBD1 (5 bases). Trimming left V 6 bases short and J 3 bases short, with 11 bases between. The germline V gene encodes CDR1 MNHEY and CDR2 SMNVEV (reference sequence). The CDR3 is made up of 13 amino acids.